Presented here are 23 T cell receptor beta chains from one specimen sequenced in a study of graft-versus-host responses after intestinal transplantation. The graft tissue was processed, and this released both intraepithelial and lamina propria lymphocytes. Here immunoSEQ multiplex PCR was the method, and the copy in TCRdb shows in-frame clones only, minus some. Of under 30,000 clones in the sample, around four fifths are singletons; the top ten hold approximately 2.8%. Sequenced here: ileum tissue, sampled 98 days after intestinal transplantation. The receptors originated from a human patient who received an intestinal transplant, so some T cells may come from the graft donor.

The chain combines TRBV27 with TRBJ1-1, with TRBD1 matching over 7 bases. This CDR3 is 14 amino acids long. CDR1 and CDR2 from the germline V gene are MNHEY and SMNVEV (reference sequence). V lost 6 bases to trimming and J lost 8 bases; unmatched junction nucleotides: 12. The CDR3 DNA reads as TGTGCCAGCAGACTTATCGGCGGGGACAGCGAAGCTTTCTTT. Its translation is CASRLIGGDSEAFF.

This sequence joins TRBV19 and TRBJ2-1, with TRBD2 matching over 7 bases. This CDR3 contains 14 residues. J gave up 3 bases and V 6 bases, and 5 bases lay outside the gene matches. Germline values: CDR1 LNHDA, CDR2 SQIVND (reference sequence). Here the CDR3 DNA reads TGTGCCAGTAGACCGGGACTATTCTACAATGAGCAGTTCTTC. Translated, it gives CASRPGLFYNEQFF.

The sample holds a few counts of this clone. The CDR3 carries no conserved terminal phenylalanine or tryptophan, so it likely arises from a read error. Because the CDR3's place on the DNA is in doubt, the DNA is left out and the CDR3 is given as listed by TCRdb. This chain connects TRBV23-1 to TRBJ1-2; the table's D gene call, TRBD1, was not cross checked with the DNA. TRBV23-1 is reported as an ORF; its role is uncertain. The CDR3 length is 11 residues, termini included. The CDR3 region is CASSHWDRGTS.

V is TRBV25-1 and J is TRBJ1-2, with 8 nucleotides matching TRBD1. The germline V gene encodes CDR1 MGHDK and CDR2 SYGVNS. This CDR3 has 13 amino acids. V was pared by 8 bases and J by 8 bases, with 10 bases of the junction left unmatched. This CDR3 reads CASSGTGGPGYTF. CDR3 nucleotides: TGTGCCAGCTCCGGGACAGGTGGGCCCGGCTACACCTTC.

This clone was counted a few times. The chain carries TRBV13 and TRBJ2-7; D not resolved. V was pared by 1 base and J by 6 bases, with 10 bases between. Germline values: CDR1 PRHDT, CDR2 FYEKMQ (reference sequence). The CDR3 extends over 13 amino acids. CDR3 bases: TGTGCCAGCAGCTTAGAGGCCGACGGCGAGCAGTACTTC. Protein product: CASSLEADGEQYF.

This clone has a single count. This chain joins TRBV5-1 and TRBJ2-1; no firm D call. In germline, CDR1 is SGHRS, CDR2 YFSETQ. V shed 4 bases and J shed 0 bases, with 20 bases lying between them. This CDR3 has 18 residues. The CDR3 protein is CASSIPEDMKSSYNEQFF. The CDR3 nucleotides read TGCGCCAGCAGCATACCCGAAGATATGAAAAGCTCCTACAATGAGCAGTTCTTC. The full variable domain, with the rest looked up from reference TRBV5-1 and TRBJ2-1, is KAGVTQTPRYLIKTRGQQVTLSCSPISGHRSVSWYQQTPGQGLQFLFEYFSETQRNKGNFPGRFSGRQFSNSRSEMNVSTLELGDSALYLCASSIPEDMKSSYNEQFFGPGTRLTVL.

About this clone itself: The same CDR3 also results from other DNA sequences found in this sample. The chain links TRBV10-3 to TRBJ1-2; 12 nucleotides match TRBD1. J lost 2 bases, V lost 0 bases, and 19 bases had no gene match. CDR1 and CDR2 (germline): ENHRY, SYGVKD. This CDR3 spans 22 amino acids. CDR3 in DNA: TGTGCCATCAGTGAGTCGAGGTGGGGGACAGGGGGCGCGGATGAAGCAAACTATGGCTACACCTTC. It yields the protein CAISESRWGTGGADEANYGYTF.

The rearrangement joins TRBV4-1 to TRBJ2-1; 13 bases match TRBD2. V shed 1 base and J 7 bases; nucleotides not matched to a gene: 4. CDR1 and CDR2 (germline): MGHRA, YSYEKL. The CDR3 is 16 amino acids. CDR3 loop: CASSQVTSGGANEQFF. The CDR3 region has the DNA TGCGCCAGCAGCCAAGTCACTAGCGGGGGGGCGAATGAGCAGTTCTTC.

The chain combines TRBV5-1 with TRBJ2-7; a weak D match, TRBD1 (7 bases). This CDR3 has 13 residues. The V and J ends lost 5 bases and 3 bases respectively, with 12 bases between them. CDR1 and CDR2 (germline): SGHRS, YFSETQ. CDR3 nucleotide sequence: TGCGCCAGCAGTACAGGGGAGGTCTACGAGCAGTACTTC. The encoded protein is CASSTGEVYEQYF.

The CDR3 loop is CASQWTGSNEQFF. CDR3 bases: TGTGCCAGCCAATGGACAGGGTCCAATGAGCAGTTCTTC. The chain carries TRBV6-5 and TRBJ2-1; 8 nucleotides line up with TRBD1. There are 13 residues in the CDR3. With 8 bases clipped from V and 6 bases from J, the junction kept 6 bases outside the gene matches. The germline V gene has CDR1 MNHEY and CDR2 SVGAGI.

The CDR3 DNA reads TGTGCCAGCAGACCCGGACAGGGGGCATCCTACGAGCAGTACTTC. Translating gives CASRPGQGASYEQYF. The chain is built from TRBV28 and TRBJ2-7, with 11 bases identical to TRBD1. CDR3 length: 15 amino acids. J lost 1 base, V lost 6 bases, and 5 bases had no gene match. CDR1 is MDHEN, CDR2 SYDVKM, per germline.

The chain joins TRBV29-1 to TRBJ1-1; no firm D call. Germline CDR1 SQVTM, CDR2 ANQGSEA. The CDR3 covers 15 residues. V was shortened by 6 bases and J by 0 bases, with 17 bases between the two germline ends. The CDR3 region is CSVEGSLLMNTEAFF. CDR3 nucleotides: TGCAGCGTGGAGGGCAGTCTCTTAATGAACACTGAAGCTTTCTTT.

CDR3 nucleotide sequence: TGCAGCGTTGAAACAGGGGTATCCTACGAGCAGTACTTC. Its translation: CSVETGVSYEQYF. V usage is TRBV29-1 and J usage is TRBJ2-7; 7 bases map to TRBD1. Germline CDR1 reads SQVTM; CDR2 reads ANQGSEA. This CDR3 contains 13 residues. J lost 1 base, V lost 2 bases, and 2 bases had no gene match.

This rearrangement joins TRBV5-6 to TRBJ2-5; no reliable D call. Trimming removed 3 bases at V and 2 bases at J, with 17 bases between. Germline loops: CDR1 SGHDT, CDR2 YYEEEE. The CDR3 totals 16 residues. CDR3 nucleotides: TGTGCCAGCAGCTGCGACCGGGCCCGATGTCAAGAGACCCAGTACTTC. Amino acids: CASSCDRARCQETQYF.

This clone was observed a handful of times. V is TRBV7-9 and J is TRBJ2-7, with D uncertain. Germline CDR1 reads SEHNR; CDR2 reads FQNEAQ (reference sequence). V lost 3 bases, J lost 5 bases, and 11 bases lay in between. This CDR3 spans 13 amino acids. The CDR3 loop is CASSFVDDDEQYF. CDR3 in DNA: TGTGCCAGCAGCTTTGTTGACGACGACGAGCAGTACTTC.

V gene TRBV7-9 combines with J gene TRBJ2-1; D remains unclear. Germline-derived CDR1 and CDR2 are SEHNR and FQNEAQ (reference sequence). The CDR3 covers 13 residues. Trimming pared 0 bases from V and 1 base from J, leaving 1 base between. Here the CDR3 reads CASSLASYNEQFF. In nucleotides, the CDR3 is TGTGCCAGCAGCTTAGCATCCTACAATGAGCAGTTCTTC.

This chain connects TRBV4-1 to TRBJ2-5; the D gene could be TRBD1 or TRBD2 (5 bases each). Trimming removed 4 bases at V and 4 bases at J, with 16 bases between. Germline assignment: CDR1 MGHRA and CDR2 YSYEKL. The CDR3 contains 15 residues. In DNA, the CDR3 is TGCGCCAGCAGCCCTTTCTTCGGGGCCGGAGAGACCCAGTACTTC. It specifies CASSPFFGAGETQYF.

This clone was counted a single time. CDR3 sequence (DNA): TGCGCCAGCTCGAATGAAGGATGGAGGAACAATGAGCAGTTCTTC. Translating it yields CASSNEGWRNNEQFF. The gene calls are TRBV5-1 and TRBJ2-1; maybe TRBD2 (5 bases). V shed 7 bases and J shed 5 bases, with 19 bases lying between them. In germline, CDR1 is SGHRS, CDR2 YFSETQ. The CDR3 has 15 residues.

The chain links TRBV25-1 to TRBJ2-5; no clear D gene. This CDR3 spans 16 amino acids. Germline-derived CDR1 and CDR2 are MGHDK and SYGVNS. Trimming removed 4 bases from V and 0 bases from J, with 15 bases in between. The CDR3 loop is CASSVTRWGYQETQYF. CDR3 coding DNA: TGTGCCAGCAGTGTCACTCGTTGGGGATACCAAGAGACCCAGTACTTC.

This clone was picked up one time. CDR3 sequence: CASGSFTQYF. The CDR3, as DNA: TGTGCCAGCGGGTCGTTTACGCAGTATTTT. The genes are TRBV27 and TRBJ2-3; D gene ambiguous. The CDR3 is 10 residues long. V lost 8 bases and J 8 bases, leaving 8 bases between the germline ends. Germline lookup yields CDR1 MNHEY and CDR2 SMNVEV (reference sequence).

The chain couples TRBV5-1 to TRBJ1-1; 9 bases fit TRBD1. The CDR3 extends over 15 amino acids. After removal of 2 bases from V and 3 bases from J, the junction contained 5 bases not matched to a gene. Per germline, CDR1 SGHRS and CDR2 YFSETQ. The CDR3 DNA is TGCGCCAGCAGCTTACAGACAGGGGGTGACACTGAAGCTTTCTTT. Its protein is CASSLQTGGDTEAFF.

The chain uses TRBV5-1 and TRBJ2-3; tentatively, D is TRBD1 (5 bases). The V gene's germline CDR1 is SGHRS and CDR2 YFSETQ. The V gene lost 0 bases and the J gene lost 3 bases, with 11 bases spanning the gap. The CDR3 is made up of 15 amino acids. CDR3 coding DNA: TGCGCCAGCAGCTTGGTAGGAGCAGGGACAGATACGCAGTATTTT. This gives the protein CASSLVGAGTDTQYF.

CDR3 in DNA: TGTGCCAGCAGTTTATTACTAGCGGGGGGTTACCACGAGCAGTACTTC. Translating gives CASSLLLAGGYHEQYF. J is TRBJ2-7 and V is TRBV27; 12 bases line up with TRBD2. The length of the CDR3 is 16 residues. Germline CDR1 is MNHEY and CDR2 is SMNVEV (reference sequence). V lost 1 base, J lost 5 bases, and 6 bases stayed unmatched.